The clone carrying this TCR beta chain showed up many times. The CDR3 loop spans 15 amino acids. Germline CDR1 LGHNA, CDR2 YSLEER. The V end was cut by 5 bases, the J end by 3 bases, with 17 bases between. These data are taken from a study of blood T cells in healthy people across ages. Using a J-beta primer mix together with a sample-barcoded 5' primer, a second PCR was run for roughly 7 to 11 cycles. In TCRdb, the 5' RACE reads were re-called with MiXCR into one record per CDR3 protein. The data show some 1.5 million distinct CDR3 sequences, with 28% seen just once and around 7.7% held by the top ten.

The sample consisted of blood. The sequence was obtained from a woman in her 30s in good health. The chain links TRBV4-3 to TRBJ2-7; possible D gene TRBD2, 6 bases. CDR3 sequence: CASSSDLRRDYEQYF. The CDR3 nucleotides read TGCGCCAGCAGCTCTGACCTCCGGAGGGACTACGAGCAGTACTTC.